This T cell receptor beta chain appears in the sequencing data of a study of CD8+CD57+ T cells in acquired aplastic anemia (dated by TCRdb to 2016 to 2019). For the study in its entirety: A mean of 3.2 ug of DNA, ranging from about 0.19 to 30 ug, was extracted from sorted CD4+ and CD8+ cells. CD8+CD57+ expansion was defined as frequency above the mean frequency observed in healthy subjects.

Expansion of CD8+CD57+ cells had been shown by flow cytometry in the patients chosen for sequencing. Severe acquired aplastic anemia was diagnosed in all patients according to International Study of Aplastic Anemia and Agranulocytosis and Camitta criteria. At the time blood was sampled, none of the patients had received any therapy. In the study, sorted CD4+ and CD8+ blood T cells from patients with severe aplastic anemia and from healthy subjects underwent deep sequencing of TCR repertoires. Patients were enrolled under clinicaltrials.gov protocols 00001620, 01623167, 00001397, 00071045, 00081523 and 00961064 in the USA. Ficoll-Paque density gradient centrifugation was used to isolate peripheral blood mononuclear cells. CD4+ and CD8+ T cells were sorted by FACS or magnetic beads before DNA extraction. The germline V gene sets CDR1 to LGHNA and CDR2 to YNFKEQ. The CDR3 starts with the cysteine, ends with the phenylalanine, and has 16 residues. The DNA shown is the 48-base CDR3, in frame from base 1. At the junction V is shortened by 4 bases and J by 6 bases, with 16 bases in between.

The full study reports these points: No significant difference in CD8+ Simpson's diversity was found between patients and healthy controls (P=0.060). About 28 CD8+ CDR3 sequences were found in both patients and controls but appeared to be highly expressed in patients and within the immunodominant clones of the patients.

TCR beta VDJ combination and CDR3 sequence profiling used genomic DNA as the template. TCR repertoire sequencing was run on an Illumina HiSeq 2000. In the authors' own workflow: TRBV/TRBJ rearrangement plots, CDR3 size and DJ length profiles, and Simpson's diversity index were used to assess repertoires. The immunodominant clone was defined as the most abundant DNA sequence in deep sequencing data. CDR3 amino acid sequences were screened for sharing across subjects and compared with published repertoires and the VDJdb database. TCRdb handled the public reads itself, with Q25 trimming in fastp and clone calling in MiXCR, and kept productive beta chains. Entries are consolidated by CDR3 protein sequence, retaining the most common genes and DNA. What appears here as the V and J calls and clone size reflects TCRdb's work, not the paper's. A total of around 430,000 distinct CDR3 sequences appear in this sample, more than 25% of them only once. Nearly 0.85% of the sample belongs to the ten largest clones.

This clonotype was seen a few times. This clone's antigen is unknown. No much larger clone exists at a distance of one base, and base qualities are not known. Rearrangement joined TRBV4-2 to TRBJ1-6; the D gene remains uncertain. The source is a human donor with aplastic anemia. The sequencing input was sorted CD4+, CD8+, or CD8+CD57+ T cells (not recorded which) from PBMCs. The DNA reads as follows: TGTGCCAGCAGCCGAGAGGGAGTAATGGGTAATTCACCCCTCCACTTT. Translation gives CASSREGVMGNSPLHF.